The source of this T cell receptor beta chain is a study of cytomegalovirus exposure and HLA in healthy donors. Whole-study results and caveats: Of the V segments, some could not be distinguished, including TRBV6-2 and TRBV6-3, and were excluded.

The CDR3 has 14 residues. Germline-derived CDR1 and CDR2 are MGHRA and YSYEKL. The V segment lost 1 base and the J segment 5 bases; nucleotides outside the gene matches: 4. Note on this clone: Antigen specificity is unknown.

The PCR had 60 Vbeta and 13 Jbeta primers. Only in-frame clones appear in the TCRdb table, and some are missing; sequencing was by immunoSEQ multiplex PCR. The profile shows 270,000 or so clones, around 90% of them singletons. The J gene is TRBJ2-5, the V gene TRBV4-1; 7 bases are a match to TRBD1. The receptor's source is a girl aged 2 to 10 in good health and CMV-seronegative. Input material: PBMCs. CDR3 protein: CASSQGQGEETQYF. The DNA of the CDR3 is TGCGCCAGCAGCCAAGGACAGGGAGAGGAGACCCAGTACTTC.